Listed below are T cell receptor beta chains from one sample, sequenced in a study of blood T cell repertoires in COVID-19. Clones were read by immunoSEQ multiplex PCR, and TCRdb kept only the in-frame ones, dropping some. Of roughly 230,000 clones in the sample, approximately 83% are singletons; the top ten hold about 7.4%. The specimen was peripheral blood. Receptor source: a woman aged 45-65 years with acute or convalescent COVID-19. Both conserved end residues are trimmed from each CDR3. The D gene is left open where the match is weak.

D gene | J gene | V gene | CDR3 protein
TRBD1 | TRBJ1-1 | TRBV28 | ASEFGTGNTEAF
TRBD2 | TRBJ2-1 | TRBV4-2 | ASSQERTLPGLADSYNEQF
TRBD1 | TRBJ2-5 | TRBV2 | ASRGQGLWTQY
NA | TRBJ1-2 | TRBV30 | AWTDFYGYT
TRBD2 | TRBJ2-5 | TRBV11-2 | ASSWTSGSGKETQY
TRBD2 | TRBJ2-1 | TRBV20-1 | SASEGLAGGLWDEQF
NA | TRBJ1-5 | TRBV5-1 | ASSETGYVGQPQH
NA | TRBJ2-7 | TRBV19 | ASSKAPINEQY
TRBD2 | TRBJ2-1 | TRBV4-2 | ASSQERTSATYNEQF
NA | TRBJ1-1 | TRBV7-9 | ASSLVVSIWRAEAF
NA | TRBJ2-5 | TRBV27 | ASSLQVWETQY
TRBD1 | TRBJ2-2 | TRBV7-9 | ASSPIVQGATGELF
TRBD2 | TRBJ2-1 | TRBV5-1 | ASSLLASGNNEQF
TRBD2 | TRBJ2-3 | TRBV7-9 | ASSSRTGGEGLDTQY